Presented here are 29 T cell receptor beta chains from one specimen sequenced in a study of T cell responses to AZD1222 COVID-19 vaccine. Assay used: immunoSEQ multiplex PCR; TCRdb lists only in-frame clones, some missing. The table has 150,000 to 200,000 clones, 85% to 95% seen once. The source was peripheral blood, collected 28 days after the second AZD1222 dose. The receptor set was obtained from an adult who received the AZD1222 COVID-19 vaccine.

V gene TRBV28 combines with J gene TRBJ2-3; 9 bases agree with TRBD2. Looked up from germline, CDR1 is MDHEN and CDR2 is SYDVKM. The CDR3 is 15 residues long. V trimming: 11 bases; J trimming: 2 bases; junction bases outside the gene matches: 11. The CDR3: CALSRAGGVTDTQYF. The DNA of the CDR3 is TGTGCCCTTTCGCGGGCGGGAGGGGTCACAGATACGCAGTATTTT.

The chain employs TRBV7-2 and TRBJ2-7; 8 positions agree with TRBD2. V trimming: 0 bases; J trimming: 1 base; junction bases outside the gene matches: 2. This CDR3 region has 15 residues. CDR1 is SGHTA, CDR2 FQGNSA, per germline. The CDR3 loop is CASSLAASGSYEQYF. As DNA, the CDR3 is TGTGCCAGCAGCTTAGCGGCTAGCGGGTCCTACGAGCAGTACTTC.

This chain connects TRBV5-4 to TRBJ1-2; TRBD1 is a possible D gene (6 bases). The germline V gene has CDR1 SGHNT and CDR2 YYREEE (reference sequence). This CDR3 has 14 amino acids. Trimming left V 6 bases short and J 2 bases short, with 14 bases between. As DNA, the CDR3 is TGTGCCAGCATCGACAGGAGGGCCAACTATGGCTACACCTTC. Residues: CASIDRRANYGYTF.

J is TRBJ1-2 and V is TRBV27; D remains unclear. V lost 2 bases and J 6 bases, leaving 7 bases between the germline ends. The germline V gene encodes CDR1 MNHEY and CDR2 SMNVEV (reference sequence). The CDR3 extends over 12 amino acids. The CDR3 DNA reads TGTGCCAGCAGTTTACCGGGGAATGGCTACACCTTC. It translates to CASSLPGNGYTF.

The chain uses TRBV3-1 (or the pseudogene TRBV3-2) and TRBJ2-2; TRBD2 might be the D (5 bases). This CDR3 has 13 amino acids. CDR1 is LGHDT and CDR2 is YNNKEL in the germline V gene (reference sequence). Trimming took 1 base from V and 7 from J, leaving 7 bases between them. CDR3 in amino acids: CASSQVTSGELFF. CDR3 coding DNA: TGTGCCAGCAGCCAAGTCACTAGCGGGGAGCTGTTTTTT.

The chain has TRBV29-1 and TRBJ2-3, with a tentative D call TRBD2 (5 bases). Deletions cut 7 bases from V and 6 bases from J, with 20 bases between. CDR1 and CDR2 (germline): SQVTM, ANQGSEA. The CDR3 is 14 amino acids. The CDR3 loop reads CSASEGRVGDTQYF. CDR3 in DNA: TGCAGCGCGTCCGAGGGAAGGGTGGGGGATACGCAGTATTTT.

The V and J genes are TRBV18 and TRBJ1-6, with D maybe TRBD1 (5 bases). CDR3 length: 14 residues. Germline V gene sequence: CDR1 KGHSH, CDR2 LQKENI. The ends were cut back, 3 bases at V and 10 bases at J, with 13 bases in the middle. The CDR3 region has the DNA TGTGCCAGCTCACCGCGGGAGGGGCGATCACCCCTCCACTTT. Its protein product is CASSPREGRSPLHF.

The rearrangement links TRBV6-2 or TRBV6-3 to TRBJ1-2; 11 nucleotides line up with TRBD1. Looked up from germline, CDR1 is MNHEY and CDR2 is SVGEGT. V shed 2 bases, J shed 10 bases, and the junction held 6 bases outside the gene matches. The CDR3 sequence is 14 residues long. The CDR3 DNA follows: TGTGCCAGCAGTTACGGTGGGACAGGGGGTGTCTACACCTTC. This sequence encodes CASSYGGTGGVYTF.

The rearrangement joins TRBV28 to TRBJ1-1; 9 nucleotides line up with TRBD1. The CDR3 totals 17 residues. Losses at the gene ends were 5 bases for V and 8 bases for J; bases not matched to a gene: 18. Germline values: CDR1 MDHEN, CDR2 SYDVKM. CDR3 residues: CASSKASPGQGIGEAFF. CDR3 DNA sequence: TGTGCCAGCAGTAAAGCGTCGCCGGGACAGGGTATTGGAGAAGCTTTCTTT.

The CDR3 here is CASSPKAPTRGPSGNTIYF. The CDR3 coding sequence is TGTGCCAGCTCACCAAAGGCACCCACACGGGGCCCCTCTGGAAACACCATATATTTT. The chain uses TRBV18 and TRBJ1-3; D perhaps matches TRBD1 (5 bases). V gave up 2 bases and J gave up 0 bases, with 20 bases separating them. CDR1 KGHSH and CDR2 LQKENI come from the germline V gene. The length of the CDR3 is 19 residues.

This sequence joins TRBV25-1 and TRBJ2-5; D may be TRBD2 (6 bases). V lost 2 bases and J 2 bases, leaving 12 bases between the germline ends. Germline V gene sequence: CDR1 MGHDK, CDR2 SYGVNS. CDR3 length: 15 amino acids. Here the CDR3 DNA reads TGTGCCAGCAGTGAAGACCGCGGGGCTCAAGAGACCCAGTACTTC. It translates to CASSEDRGAQETQYF.

The chain uses TRBV18 and TRBJ2-1, with unresolved D. Germline assignment: CDR1 KGHSH and CDR2 LQKENI. The ends were cut back, 5 bases at V and 8 bases at J, with 16 bases in the middle. The CDR3 has 14 residues. DNA of the CDR3: TGTGCCAGCTCATCCTCACTCCTTGGGGATGAGCAGTTCTTC. Protein product: CASSSSLLGDEQFF.

This sequence joins TRBV6-5 and TRBJ1-2; D remains ambiguous. This CDR3 contains 14 residues. Germline-derived CDR1 and CDR2 are MNHEY and SVGAGI. The V and J ends lost 7 bases and 4 bases respectively, with 16 bases between them. CDR3 nucleotides: TGTGCCAGCACCCCGGACGGAGGAAGCTATGGCTACACCTTC. Protein product: CASTPDGGSYGYTF.

The rearrangement links TRBV28 to TRBJ2-1; D possibly matches TRBD1 or TRBD2 (5 bases each). V lost 3 bases to trimming and J lost 4 bases, with 10 bases between them. This CDR3 has 14 residues. The germline V gene has CDR1 MDHEN and CDR2 SYDVKM. This CDR3 is CASSLGESYNEQFF. The CDR3 region has the DNA TGTGCCAGCAGTTTGGGGGAATCGTACAATGAGCAGTTCTTC.

The rearrangement joins TRBV7-6 to TRBJ2-7; a weak D match, TRBD1 (7 bases). Germline V CDR1 and CDR2: SGHVS, FNYEAQ. This CDR3 contains 15 residues. V was clipped by 0 bases and J by 8 bases, with 17 bases between them. This CDR3 is CASSLAEGTVVKQYF. DNA for the CDR3: TGTGCCAGCAGCTTAGCGGAGGGGACAGTCGTTAAGCAGTACTTC.

This clone has only one observation. The chain recombines TRBV7-2 with TRBJ1-4; TRBD1 is a possible D gene (5 bases). CDR1 SGHTA and CDR2 FQGNSA come from the germline V gene. The V gene lost 5 bases and the J gene lost 7 bases, with 8 bases spanning the gap. The CDR3 loop spans 12 amino acids. CDR3 sequence (DNA): TGTGCCAGCAGCCCAGGGAGTGAAAAACTGTTTTTT. Its protein is CASSPGSEKLFF.

This clone is a singleton in its sample. The genes are TRBV5-1 and TRBJ1-5; 7 bases match TRBD1. The CDR3 runs 15 residues. Per the germline V gene, CDR1 is SGHRS and CDR2 is YFSETQ. V dropped 2 bases and J dropped 1; count of bases not matched to a gene: 3. CDR3 loop: CASSLGGQSNQPQHF. DNA of the CDR3: TGCGCCAGCAGCTTAGGGGGACAGAGCAATCAGCCCCAGCATTTT.

This clone was detected once. The chain couples TRBV11-2 to TRBJ2-3; D may match TRBD1 or TRBD2 (5 bases each). CDR1 is SGHAT and CDR2 is FQNNGV in the germline V gene. V lost 4 bases and J 9 bases, leaving 17 bases between the germline ends. The length of the CDR3 is 14 residues. The CDR3: CASSSNQGVGTQYF. As DNA, the CDR3 is TGTGCCAGCAGCTCCAACCAGGGAGTCGGGACGCAGTATTTT. Together with reference TRBV11-2 and TRBJ2-3, the CDR3 gives the full variable domain: EAGVAQSPRYKIIEKRQSVAFWCNPISGHATLYWYQQILGQGPKLLIQFQNNGVVDDSQLPKDRFSAERLKGVDSTLKIQPAKLEDSAVYLCASSSNQGVGTQYFGPGTRLTVL.

The rearrangement uses TRBV9 and TRBJ1-1, with D perhaps matching TRBD1 (6 bases). The germline V gene has CDR1 SGDLS and CDR2 YYNGEE. V was shortened by 4 bases and J by 1 base, with 14 bases between the two germline ends. This CDR3 region has 15 residues. The CDR3: CASSLGAGANTEAFF. DNA for the CDR3: TGTGCCAGCAGCTTGGGGGCAGGCGCGAACACTGAAGCTTTCTTT.

The gene calls are TRBV28 and TRBJ2-3; D not resolved. Trimming removed 6 bases at V and 1 base at J, with 11 bases between. The germline gives CDR1 MDHEN, CDR2 SYDVKM. The CDR3 runs 14 residues. The CDR3 loop is CASSFQPRTDTQYF. The CDR3 DNA is TGTGCCAGCAGCTTCCAGCCCCGCACAGATACGCAGTATTTT.

The chain carries TRBV4-3 and TRBJ2-2, with TRBD1 matching 9 bases. The CDR3 runs 16 residues. Germline lookup yields CDR1 LGHNA and CDR2 YSLEER. Unmatched junction bases numbered 4, after V lost 1 base and J lost 4 bases. CDR3 nucleotides: TGCGCCAGCAGCCAAGTAACGGGACAGGGCACCGGGGAGCTGTTTTTT. It is translated as CASSQVTGQGTGELFF.

The genes are TRBV19 and TRBJ2-3; the match to TRBD2 covers 16 bases. Germline CDR1 LNHDA, CDR2 SQIVND (reference sequence). V dropped 3 bases and J dropped 0; count of bases not matched to a gene: 6. The CDR3 sequence is 19 residues long. The CDR3: CASSMEGLAGGVSTDTQYF. The CDR3 nucleotides are TGTGCCAGTAGTATGGAGGGACTAGCGGGAGGGGTTAGCACAGATACGCAGTATTTT.

V gene TRBV7-3 combines with J gene TRBJ2-7, with 11 positions matching TRBD1. The CDR3 sequence is 15 residues long. V trimming: 5 bases; J trimming: 3 bases; junction bases outside the gene matches: 6. Germline V gives CDR1 SGHTA, CDR2 FQGTGA. The CDR3 reads CASSPGTGGFYEQYF. In DNA, the CDR3 is TGTGCCAGCAGCCCCGGGACAGGGGGATTCTACGAGCAGTACTTC.

As DNA, the CDR3 is TGTGCCAGCAGCTTAGCGGGGGTCAACACTGAAGCTTTCTTT. The encoded protein is CASSLAGVNTEAFF. The chain links TRBV7-8 to TRBJ1-1, with D possibly TRBD1 on 5 matching bases. Trimming removed 0 bases from V and 2 bases from J, with 7 bases in between. The CDR3 spans 14 residues. Germline CDR1 is SGHVS and CDR2 is FQNEAQ.

V usage is TRBV27 and J usage is TRBJ2-7, with a tentative D call TRBD1 (6 bases). V lost 3 bases and J 3 bases, leaving 12 bases between the germline ends. This CDR3 comprises 14 residues. Per the germline V gene, CDR1 is MNHEY and CDR2 is SMNVEV (reference sequence). This CDR3 is CASSLTGQLYEQYF. CDR3 in DNA: TGTGCCAGCAGTTTGACAGGCCAACTCTACGAGCAGTACTTC.

This rearrangement joins TRBV7-2 to TRBJ2-7; no clear D gene. CDR3 length: 13 residues. Germline assignment: CDR1 SGHTA and CDR2 FQGNSA. V lost 5 bases, J lost 4 bases, and 12 bases lay in between. The CDR3 here is CASSEQAVYEQYF. The CDR3 nucleotides are TGTGCCAGCAGCGAACAAGCTGTGTACGAGCAGTACTTC. Full variable domain (outside the CDR3, taken from reference TRBV7-2 and TRBJ2-7): GAGVSQSPSNKVTEKGKDVELRCDPISGHTALYWYRQSLGQGLEFLIYFQGNSAPDKSGLPSDRFSAERTGGSVSTLTIQRTQQEDSAVYLCASSEQAVYEQYFGPGTRLTVT.

The genes are TRBV24-1 and TRBJ1-1, with D maybe TRBD1 (6 bases). The V end was cut by 4 bases, the J end by 2 bases, with 13 bases between. Germline V gene lookup returns CDR1 KGHDR and CDR2 SFDVKD. The CDR3 spans 15 residues. The CDR3 reads CATSDNREGNTEAFF. In nucleotides, the CDR3 is TGTGCCACCAGTGACAACAGGGAAGGTAACACTGAAGCTTTCTTT.

The chain employs TRBV2 and TRBJ2-2, with D possibly TRBD2 on 5 matching bases. The CDR3 consists of 15 residues. Per germline, CDR1 SNHLY and CDR2 FYNNEI. The V and J ends lost 3 bases and 0 bases respectively, with 8 bases between them. DNA of the CDR3: TGTGCCAGCAGTGAGAGGGCTTCGAACACCGGGGAGCTGTTTTTT. Translation: CASSERASNTGELFF.

V is TRBV20-1 and J is TRBJ1-2; D unclear. This CDR3 contains 11 residues. Trimming stripped 1 base from V and 5 bases from J, with 5 bases between. The germline V gene has CDR1 DFQATT and CDR2 SNEGSKA (reference sequence). Here the CDR3 DNA reads TGCAGTGCTAGAGCCGTTTATGGCTACACCTTC. As protein: CSARAVYGYTF.